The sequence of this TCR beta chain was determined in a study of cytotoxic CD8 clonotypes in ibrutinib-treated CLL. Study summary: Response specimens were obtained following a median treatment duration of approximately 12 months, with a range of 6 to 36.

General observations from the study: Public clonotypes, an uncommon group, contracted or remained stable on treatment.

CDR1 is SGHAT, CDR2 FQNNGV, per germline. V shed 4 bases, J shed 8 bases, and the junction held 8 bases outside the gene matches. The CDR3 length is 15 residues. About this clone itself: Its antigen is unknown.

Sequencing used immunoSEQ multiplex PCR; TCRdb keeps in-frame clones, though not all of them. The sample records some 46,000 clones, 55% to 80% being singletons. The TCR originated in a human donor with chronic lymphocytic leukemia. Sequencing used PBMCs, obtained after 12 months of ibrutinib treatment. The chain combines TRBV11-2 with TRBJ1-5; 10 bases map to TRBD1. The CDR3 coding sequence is TGTGCCAGCAGCTATGGACAGGGGGAGAGGGAGCCCCAGCATTTT. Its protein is CASSYGQGEREPQHF.